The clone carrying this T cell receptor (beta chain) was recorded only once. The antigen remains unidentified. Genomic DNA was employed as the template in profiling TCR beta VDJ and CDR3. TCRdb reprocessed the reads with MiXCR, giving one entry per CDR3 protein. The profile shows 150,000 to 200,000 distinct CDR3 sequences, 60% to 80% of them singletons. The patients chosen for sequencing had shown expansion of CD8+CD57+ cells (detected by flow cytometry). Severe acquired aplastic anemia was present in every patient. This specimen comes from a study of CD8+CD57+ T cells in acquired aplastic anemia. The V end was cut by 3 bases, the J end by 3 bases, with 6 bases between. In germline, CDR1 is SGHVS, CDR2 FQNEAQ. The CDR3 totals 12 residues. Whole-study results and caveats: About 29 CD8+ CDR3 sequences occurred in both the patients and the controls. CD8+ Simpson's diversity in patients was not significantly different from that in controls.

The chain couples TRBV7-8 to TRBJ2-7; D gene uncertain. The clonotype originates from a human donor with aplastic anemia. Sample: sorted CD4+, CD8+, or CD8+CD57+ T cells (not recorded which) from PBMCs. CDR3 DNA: TGTGCCAGCAGCTTTAGCTTCTACGAGCAGTACTTC. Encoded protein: CASSFSFYEQYF.